These 3 T cell receptor beta chains originate from one sample sequenced in a study of T cells in women clearing cervical HPV infection. TCRdb's table, derived via immunoSEQ multiplex PCR, lists solely in-frame clones and lacks some. This sample's clone table lists 48,000 or so clones. The sequenced material came from blood buffy coat. All receptors derive from a woman aged 18 to 75 with a cervical HPV16 infection that either progressed to CIN3+ or cleared (not recorded which).

Remarks on this clone: The CDR3 end falls 3 residues outside the read, so it is completed with the germline J gene. The V gene is TRBV5-4, the J gene TRBJ2-7; 8 bases align to TRBD2. The germline gives CDR1 SGHNT, CDR2 YYREEE (reference sequence). The junction had 5 bases not matched to a gene; V was cut back by 4 bases and J by 2 bases. The CDR3 runs 14 residues. CDR3 bases read: TGTGCCAGCAGCCTTTCGGGGGGGACCTACGAG. It translates to CASSLSGGTYE. The full CDR3 protein reads CASSLSGGTYEQYF. The full variable domain, rest sourced from reference TRBV5-4 and TRBJ2-7, is ETGVTQSPTHLIKTRGQQVTLRCSSQSGHNTVSWYQQALGQGPQFIFQYYREEENGRGNFPPRFSGLQFPNYSSELNVNALELDDSALYLCASSLSGGTYEQYFGPGTRLTVT.

Details on this clone: Read sequence stops 3 residues before the CDR3 end, and the germline J gene provides the missing end. The chain joins TRBV7-6 to TRBJ1-1, with unresolved D. Germline V CDR1 and CDR2: SGHVS, FNYEAQ. This CDR3 is built from 15 residues. The V end lost 4 bases, the J end lost 1 base, and 13 bases lay between the germline ends. The CDR3 here is CASSYPSGSNTEAFF. The sequenced CDR3 bases are TGTGCCAGCAGCTATCCATCAGGATCGAACACTGAA.

Comment on this clone: The CDR3 extends 3 residues past the end of the read, so its final part is completed from the germline J gene. V usage is TRBV7-2 and J usage is TRBJ1-2; a possible D gene is TRBD1 (5 bases). V gave up 5 bases and J gave up 2 bases, with 9 bases separating them. Germline values: CDR1 SGHTA, CDR2 FQGNSA. The CDR3 contains 13 residues. The CDR3 sequence: CASSKDRNYGYTF. CDR3 DNA, as far as it was read: TGTGCCAGCAGCAAAGACAGAAACTATGGC.